This TCR beta chain derives from a study of CD8+CD57+ T cells in acquired aplastic anemia (dated by TCRdb to the late 2010s). For the study in its entirety: DNA extracted from sorted CD4+ and CD8+ cells had a mean of about 3.3 ug, with a range of roughly 0.19 to 27.4 ug. A CD8+CD57+ expansion meant a frequency higher than the mean frequency seen in healthy subjects.

Profiling of TCR beta VDJ combinations and CDR3 sequences used genomic DNA as the template. TCR repertoire sequencing was run on an Illumina HiSeq 2000. Per the source publication's procedure: Repertoires were assessed using TRBV/TRBJ rearrangement plots, CDR3 size and DJ length profiles, and Simpson's diversity index. The most abundant DNA sequence in the deep sequencing data was defined as the immunodominant clone. CDR3 amino acid sequences were checked for sharing across subjects and were also compared against the VDJdb database and published repertoires. The public reads were reanalyzed by TCRdb: fastp trimming at Q25, MiXCR alignment, in-frame beta chains only. CDR3 protein sequences are deduplicated, and each keeps its most common genes and DNA. What appears here as the V and J calls and clone size reflects TCRdb's work, not the paper's. This sample is represented by roughly 170,000 distinct CDR3 sequences; less than 50% of them were singletons. Together, the top ten hold 10% to 15% of the sample.

Its CDR3 holds 11 amino acids, cysteine through phenylalanine. Of all the DNA, just the CDR3 is kept, 33 bases in frame from base 1. V is shortened by 7 bases, J by 5 bases, and the region joining them spans 9 bases. From the germline V gene, CDR1 is MNHNS and CDR2 is SASEGT. This clonotype was detected ten times or more. The antigen it binds to is not known. It has no much larger one-base neighbor in the sample; base qualities were not kept. What the study reported, not specific to this receptor: Patients and healthy controls showed no significant difference in CD8+ Simpson's diversity (P=0.060). Around 27 CD8+ CDR3 sequences were shared between patients and controls but appeared highly expressed in patients and within their immunodominant clones.

Patients chosen for sequencing had shown expansion of CD8+CD57+ cells by flow cytometry. All patients had severe acquired aplastic anemia diagnosed by International Study of Aplastic Anemia and Agranulocytosis and Camitta criteria. No patient had received any therapy when blood was sampled. In this study, sorted CD4+ and CD8+ T cells from the blood of healthy subjects and of severe aplastic anemia patients had their TCR repertoires deep-sequenced. Patients were enrolled in the USA under clinicaltrials.gov protocols 00001620, 01623167, 00001397, 00071045, 00081523 and 00961064. Ficoll-Paque density gradient centrifugation was used to isolate peripheral blood mononuclear cells. Before DNA was extracted, CD4+ and CD8+ T cells were sorted using either FACS or magnetic beads.

The rearrangement joined TRBV6-1 to TRBJ2-7; TRBD1 is possibly the D segment (6 matching bases). The sequencing sample was made of sorted CD4+, CD8+, or CD8+CD57+ T cells (not recorded which) from PBMCs. The source of this sequence is a human donor with aplastic anemia. The nucleotides are TGTGCCAGCAATCAGGGGAACGAGCAGTACTTC. This is translated as CASNQGNEQYF.